The sample holds one count of the clone carrying this T cell receptor beta chain. Germline is not matched at one junction end, which may reflect a read error. These data come from a study of blood T cell repertoires in COVID-19. Assay used: immunoSEQ multiplex PCR; TCRdb lists only in-frame clones, some missing. The table records 300,000 to 400,000 clones, around 86% of them present only once. This CDR3 region has 15 residues. CDR1 SGHRS and CDR2 YFSETQ come from the germline V gene. The sequenced sample was peripheral blood. The receptor was derived from a woman between 45 and 60 years old with COVID-19, enrolled during active disease. The chain combines TRBV5-1 with TRBJ1-2, with D possibly matching TRBD1 (5 bases). CDR3 in amino acids: CASSPTSGTTPESSF. CDR3 bases: TGCGCCAGCAGCCCAACCTCCGGGACTACACCTGAATCCTCCTTC.